This TCR beta chain was sequenced during a study of T-cell reconstitution after alpha-beta-depleted transplantation in children. Findings and limits, study-wide: TCRbeta diversity was high at day 60 in some patients (a result of surviving recipient T cells and thymic progenitors). Alpha-beta T cells present about two months after transplant were reported to originate from several hundred expanded graft clones. After one year, T-cell counts and TCRbeta diversity mostly came from new T cells.

The CDR3 spans 14 residues. V lost 4 bases and J lost 5; bases outside the gene matches: 7. The germline V gene encodes CDR1 SGHRS and CDR2 YFSETQ. The sample holds many counts of this clonotype. What it binds is not known. Construction of the TCRbeta library involved unique molecular identifiers. TCRdb itself ran the PCR reads through MiXCR, one entry per CDR3 protein. The repertoire holds around 700,000 distinct CDR3 sequences, with less than 15% as singletons. This sequence originates from a girl aged 2 to 9 with congenital amegakaryocytic thrombocytopenia, due to receive a stem cell transplant. The input for sequencing was PBMCs, taken before TCRalphabeta/CD19-depleted stem cell transplant. The chain combines TRBV5-1 with TRBJ2-3; 7 bases agree with TRBD1. This CDR3 is CASSQGQAKDTQYF. The CDR3 DNA reads as TGCGCCAGCAGCCAAGGACAGGCTAAAGATACGCAGTATTTT.